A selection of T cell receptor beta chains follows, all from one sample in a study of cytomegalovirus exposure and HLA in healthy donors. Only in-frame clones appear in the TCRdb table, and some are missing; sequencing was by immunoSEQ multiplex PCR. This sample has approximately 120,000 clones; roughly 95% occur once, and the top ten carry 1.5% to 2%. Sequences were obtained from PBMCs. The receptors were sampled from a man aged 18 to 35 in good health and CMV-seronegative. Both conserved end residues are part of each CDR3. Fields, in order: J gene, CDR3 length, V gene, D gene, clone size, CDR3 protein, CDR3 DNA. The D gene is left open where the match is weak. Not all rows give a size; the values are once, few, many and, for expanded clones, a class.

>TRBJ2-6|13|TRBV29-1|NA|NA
CSARDPGANVLTF
TGCAGCGCCAGGGATCCTGGGGCCAACGTCCTGACTTTC
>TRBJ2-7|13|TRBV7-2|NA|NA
CASSPLSDSRQYF
TGTGCCAGCAGCCCTCTCTCAGACAGTCGGCAGTACTTC
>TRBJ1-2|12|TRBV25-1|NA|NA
CASRDSFYGYTF
TGTGCCAGCAGGGACAGCTTTTATGGCTACACCTTC
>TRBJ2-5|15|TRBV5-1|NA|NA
CASSSPRSGNGTQYF
TGCGCCAGCAGCTCCCCCCGCTCAGGGAACGGGACCCAGTACTTC
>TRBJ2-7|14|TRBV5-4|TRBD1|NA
CASTPRQGSNEQYF
TGTGCCAGCACCCCCCGACAGGGCTCCAACGAGCAGTACTTC
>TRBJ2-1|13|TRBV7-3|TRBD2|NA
CASSFSGKGEQFF
TGTGCCAGCAGCTTTAGCGGGAAGGGTGAGCAGTTCTTC
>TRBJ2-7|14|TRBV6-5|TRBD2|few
CASSYGGSGNEQYF
TGTGCCAGCAGTTACGGCGGGAGCGGGAACGAGCAGTACTTC
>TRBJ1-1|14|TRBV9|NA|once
CASSAGGAHLEAFF
TGTGCCAGCAGCGCGGGAGGCGCTCACTTAGAAGCTTTCTTT
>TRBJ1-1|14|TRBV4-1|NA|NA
CASSQTLGLGVAFF
TGCGCCAGCAGCCAAACCCTAGGTCTAGGGGTAGCTTTCTTT
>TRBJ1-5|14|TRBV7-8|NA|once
CASSLVGGSQPQHF
TGTGCCAGCAGCTTAGTTGGGGGGAGTCAGCCCCAGCATTTT
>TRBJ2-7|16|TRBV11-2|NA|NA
CASSLEIREPGYEQYF
TGTGCCAGCAGCTTAGAAATACGGGAGCCTGGGTACGAGCAGTACTTC
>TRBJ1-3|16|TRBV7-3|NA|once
CASSLAGDFSGNTIYF
TGTGCCAGCAGCTTAGCAGGGGATTTCTCTGGAAACACCATATATTTT
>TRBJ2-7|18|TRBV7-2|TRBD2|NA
CASSYRHTTSGTSYEQYF
TGTGCCAGCAGCTACAGACACACGACTAGCGGGACCTCCTACGAGCAGTACTTC
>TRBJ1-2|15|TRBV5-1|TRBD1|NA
CASSLDGQGGWGYTF
TGCGCCAGCAGCTTGGATGGACAGGGAGGATGGGGCTACACCTTC
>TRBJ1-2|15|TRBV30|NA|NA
CAWSVPGRTVYGYTF
TGTGCCTGGAGTGTACCCGGACGGACTGTTTATGGCTACACCTTC
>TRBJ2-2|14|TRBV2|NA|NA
CASRDWFNTGELFF
TGTGCCAGCAGGGACTGGTTTAACACCGGGGAGCTGTTTTTT
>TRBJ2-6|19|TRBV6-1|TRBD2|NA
CASSAGTSGIRPGANVLTF
TGTGCCAGCAGTGCGGGGACTAGCGGGATCAGGCCCGGGGCCAACGTCCTGACTTTC
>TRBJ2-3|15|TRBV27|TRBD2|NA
CASRILAGGTDTQYF
TGTGCCAGCAGGATACTAGCGGGAGGCACAGATACGCAGTATTTT
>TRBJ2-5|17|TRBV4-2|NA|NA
CASSHTLGTLGPETQYF
TGTGCCAGCAGCCACACCCTCGGGACACTGGGCCCCGAGACCCAGTACTTC
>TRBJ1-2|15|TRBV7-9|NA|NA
CASSPPGADNYGYTF
TGTGCCAGCAGCCCCCCCGGAGCTGACAACTATGGCTACACCTTC
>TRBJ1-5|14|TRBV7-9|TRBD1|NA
CASSGQGANQPQHF
TGTGCCAGCAGCGGACAGGGGGCTAATCAGCCCCAGCATTTT
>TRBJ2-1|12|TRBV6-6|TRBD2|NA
CASKAGGDEQFF
TGTGCCAGCAAGGCGGGAGGTGATGAGCAGTTCTTC
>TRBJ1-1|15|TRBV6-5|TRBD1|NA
CASSTGGPGNTEAFF
TGTGCCAGCAGTACAGGGGGCCCGGGTAACACTGAAGCTTTCTTT
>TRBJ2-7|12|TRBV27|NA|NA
CASSHTSYEQYF
TGTGCCAGCAGTCACACCTCCTACGAGCAGTACTTC
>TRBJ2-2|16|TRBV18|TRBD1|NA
CASSPFGDRDTGELFF
TGTGCCAGCTCACCGTTCGGGGACAGGGACACCGGGGAGCTGTTTTTT
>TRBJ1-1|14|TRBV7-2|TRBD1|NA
CASSIGQGYTEAFF
TGTGCCAGCAGCATCGGACAGGGCTACACTGAAGCTTTCTTT
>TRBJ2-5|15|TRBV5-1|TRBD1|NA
CASSLLDRGQETQYF
TGCGCCAGCAGCTTATTGGACAGGGGCCAAGAGACCCAGTACTTC
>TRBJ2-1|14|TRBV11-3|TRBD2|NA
CASSLVGGTHEQFF
TGTGCCAGCAGCCTGGTGGGAGGGACTCATGAGCAGTTCTTC
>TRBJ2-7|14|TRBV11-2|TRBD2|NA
CASSFLAGEREQYF
TGTGCCAGCAGTTTCCTAGCGGGAGAACGGGAGCAGTACTTC
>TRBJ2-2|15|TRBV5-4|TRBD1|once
CASSFIDRGTGELFF
TGTGCCAGCAGCTTTATCGACAGGGGAACCGGGGAGCTGTTTTTT
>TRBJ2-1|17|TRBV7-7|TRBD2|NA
CASSLAPTSGHYNEQFF
TGTGCTAGCAGCTTAGCCCCGACTAGCGGGCACTACAATGAGCAGTTCTTC
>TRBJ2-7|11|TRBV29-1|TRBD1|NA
CSGQGRYEQYF
TGCAGCGGACAGGGGCGTTACGAGCAGTACTTC
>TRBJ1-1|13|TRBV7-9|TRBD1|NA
CASSSPGGTEAFF
TGTGCCAGCAGCTCCCCAGGGGGCACTGAAGCTTTCTTT
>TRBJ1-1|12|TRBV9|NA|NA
CASSSRGTEAFF
TGTGCCAGCAGCTCAAGGGGGACTGAAGCTTTCTTT
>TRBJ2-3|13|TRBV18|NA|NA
CASSPVGTDTQYF
TGTGCCAGCTCACCAGTCGGCACAGATACGCAGTATTTT
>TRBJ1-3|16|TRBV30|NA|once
CAWSHLGGFSGNTIYF
TGTGCCTGGAGTCATCTTGGGGGGTTCTCTGGAAACACCATATATTTT
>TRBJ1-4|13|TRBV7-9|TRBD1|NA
CASSPQGAEKLFF
TGTGCCAGCAGCCCGCAGGGGGCGGAAAAACTGTTTTTT
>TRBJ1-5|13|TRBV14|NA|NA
CASSQEHGEPQHF
TGTGCCAGCAGCCAAGAGCACGGGGAGCCCCAGCATTTT
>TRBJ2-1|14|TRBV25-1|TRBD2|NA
CASTAGGAYNEQFF
TGTGCCAGCACCGCGGGGGGGGCCTACAATGAGCAGTTCTTC
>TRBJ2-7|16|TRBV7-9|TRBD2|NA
CASSQGLAGRAAEQYF
TGTGCCAGCAGCCAAGGACTAGCGGGACGAGCCGCCGAGCAGTACTTC
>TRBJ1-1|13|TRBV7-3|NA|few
CASRGDPNTEAFF
TGTGCCAGCAGGGGAGACCCGAACACTGAAGCTTTCTTT
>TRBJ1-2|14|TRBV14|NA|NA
CASSQDILSYGYTF
TGTGCCAGCAGCCAAGATATCTTGAGTTATGGCTACACCTTC
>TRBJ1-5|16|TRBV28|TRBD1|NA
CASSSRTGYSNQPQHF
TGTGCCAGCAGTTCCCGGACAGGATATAGCAATCAGCCCCAGCATTTT
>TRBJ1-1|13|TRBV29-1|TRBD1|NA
CSVARGTGFEAFF
TGCAGCGTGGCCAGAGGGACAGGGTTTGAAGCTTTCTTT
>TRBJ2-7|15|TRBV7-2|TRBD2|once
CASSPGTSATYEQYF
TGTGCCAGCAGTCCTGGGACTAGCGCTACCTACGAGCAGTACTTC
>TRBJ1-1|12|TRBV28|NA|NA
CASTRVGAEAFF
TGTGCCAGCACTAGGGTGGGAGCTGAAGCTTTCTTT
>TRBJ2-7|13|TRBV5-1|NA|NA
CASSLANADEQYF
TGCGCCAGCAGCTTGGCCAACGCGGACGAGCAGTACTTC
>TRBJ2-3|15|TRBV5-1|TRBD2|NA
CASSQPSGYGDTQYF
TGCGCCAGCAGTCAACCTAGCGGGTACGGAGATACGCAGTATTTT
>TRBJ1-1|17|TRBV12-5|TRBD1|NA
CASGSQPLTGGLTEAFF
TGTGCTAGTGGTTCCCAACCGTTGACAGGGGGACTCACTGAAGCTTTCTTT
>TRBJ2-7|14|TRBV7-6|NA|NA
CASSHSNRAYEQYF
TGTGCCAGCAGTCATTCTAACAGGGCTTACGAGCAGTACTTC
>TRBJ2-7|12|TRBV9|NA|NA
CASSVLSYEQYF
TGTGCCAGCAGCGTACTAAGCTACGAGCAGTACTTC
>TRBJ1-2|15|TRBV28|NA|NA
CASSSGLPGTYGYTF
TGTGCCAGCAGTTCCGGACTTCCCGGTACCTATGGCTACACCTTC
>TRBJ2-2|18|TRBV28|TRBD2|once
CASSSPHPSLAATGELFF
TGTGCCAGCAGTTCGCCCCATCCGAGTCTAGCGGCCACCGGGGAGCTGTTTTTT
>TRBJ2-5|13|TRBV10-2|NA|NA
CASKMGGGETQYF
TGCGCCAGCAAAATGGGAGGGGGGGAGACCCAGTACTTC